Listed here are 30 T cell receptor beta chains from one sample, sequenced in a study of beta chain features in type 1 diabetes. All of the isolated RNA was reverse transcribed, so expressed TCRB transcripts were sequenced. Data came from immunoSEQ multiplex PCR; TCRdb stores just in-frame clones and leaves some out. The data show approximately 400,000 clones, with approximately 16% seen just once and 0.019% held by the top ten. The sequenced sample was naive CD4+ T cells from blood. The receptor source for this set is a young woman in good health.

This clone appeared a few times. The gene calls are TRBV5-1 and TRBJ2-2, with a weak D call TRBD2 (6 bases). Trimming took 5 bases from V and 4 from J, leaving 15 bases between them. Germline V gives CDR1 SGHRS, CDR2 YFSETQ. The CDR3 extends over 15 amino acids. The CDR3 coding sequence is TGCGCCAGCAGAGTAGGTAGCGGAAGCACCGGGGAGCTGTTTTTT. Residues: CASRVGSGSTGELFF.

Remarks on this clone: At the DNA level, this CDR3 is encoded by other sequences in the same sample as well. V and J are TRBV28 and TRBJ2-7; 9 positions agree with TRBD2. The CDR3 loop spans 14 amino acids. With 5 bases clipped from V and 2 bases from J, the junction kept 4 bases outside the gene matches. Germline loops: CDR1 MDHEN, CDR2 SYDVKM. The CDR3 nucleotides are TGTGCCAGCAGTCTCGCGGGAGGGACCTACGAGCAGTACTTC. The encoded protein is CASSLAGGTYEQYF.

V and J are TRBV19 and TRBJ1-1; 9 bases match TRBD1. With 5 bases clipped from V and 6 bases from J, the junction kept 7 bases outside the gene matches. Germline V gives CDR1 LNHDA, CDR2 SQIVND (reference sequence). The CDR3 has 14 residues. The CDR3 DNA reads TGTGCCAGTAGTCCCGGACAGGGGTTCCCTGAAGCTTTCTTT. As protein: CASSPGQGFPEAFF.

The chain uses TRBV6-5 and TRBJ2-1; D is possibly TRBD2 (6 bases). V was shortened by 10 bases and J by 4 bases, with 20 bases between the two germline ends. The germline V gene encodes CDR1 MNHEY and CDR2 SVGAGI. The CDR3 runs 15 residues. The CDR3 DNA follows: TGTGCCACCTATGGGTCCGGAGGGAGTTACAATGAGCAGTTCTTC. Amino acid sequence: CATYGSGGSYNEQFF.

This clone was detected only a few times. The chain recombines TRBV11-3 with TRBJ2-7; a possible D gene is TRBD2 (6 bases). Trimming removed 3 bases at V and 6 bases at J, with 12 bases between. The CDR3 has 13 amino acids. Germline V CDR1 and CDR2: SGHNT, YENEEA. This CDR3 is CASSFGYSGEQYF. The CDR3 region has the DNA TGTGCCAGCAGCTTCGGATATAGCGGCGAGCAGTACTTC.

A word on this clone: At the DNA level, this CDR3 is encoded by other sequences in the same sample as well. The V call is TRBV28, the J call TRBJ1-5; D remains unclear. Trimming shortened V by 6 bases and J by 2 bases, and 5 bases separated the two germline ends. CDR1 MDHEN and CDR2 SYDVKM come from the germline V gene. The CDR3 runs to 12 residues. The CDR3 here is CASSRGNQPQHF. The CDR3, as DNA: TGTGCCAGCAGCCGAGGCAATCAGCCCCAGCATTTT.

The sample holds a few counts of this clone. The rearrangement links TRBV28 to TRBJ2-7; D might be TRBD1 (6 bases). Trimming cost V 3 bases and J 4 bases, with 13 bases left between them. The CDR3 is 14 residues long. Germline lookup yields CDR1 MDHEN and CDR2 SYDVKM. The CDR3 sequence is CASSFPSRGYEQYF. Here the CDR3 DNA reads TGTGCCAGCAGTTTTCCGTCAAGGGGGTACGAGCAGTACTTC.

The chain joins TRBV30 to TRBJ1-1, with D tentatively TRBD1 (6 bases). V gave up 6 bases and J gave up 4 bases, with 9 bases separating them. The germline CDR1 and CDR2 sequences are GTSNPN and SVGIG (reference sequence). The CDR3 covers 11 residues. The chain's CDR3 is CACTGFTEAFF. The CDR3 DNA reads as TGTGCCTGTACAGGGTTCACTGAAGCTTTCTTT.

The CDR3 region is CASLTPVRNTEAFF. CDR3 in DNA: TGTGCCAGCTTAACCCCAGTCCGGAACACTGAAGCTTTCTTT. The gene calls are TRBV18 and TRBJ1-1; D is unclear. The CDR3 loop spans 14 amino acids. In germline, CDR1 is KGHSH, CDR2 LQKENI. The V gene lost 7 bases and the J gene lost 1 base, with 13 bases spanning the gap.

The chain couples TRBV28 to TRBJ2-7; possibly TRBD2 for D (7 bases). The CDR3 contains 13 residues. From germline, CDR1 is MDHEN and CDR2 SYDVKM. Trimming took 11 bases from V and 5 from J, leaving 19 bases between them. As DNA, the CDR3 is TGTGCCGGCGGGGGCACCTCGGTCCACGAGCAGTACTTC. It encodes CAGGGTSVHEQYF.

The chain carries TRBV5-1 and TRBJ2-7, with TRBD2 matching 8 bases. Germline CDR1 and CDR2: SGHRS and YFSETQ. With V trimmed by 5 bases and J by 3 bases, 4 bases remained unmatched. This CDR3 is built from 13 residues. The CDR3, as DNA: TGCGCCAGCAGGCGGGGGGCCGACTACGAGCAGTACTTC. Amino acid sequence: CASRRGADYEQYF. Together with reference TRBV5-1 and TRBJ2-7, the CDR3 gives the full variable domain: KAGVTQTPRYLIKTRGQQVTLSCSPISGHRSVSWYQQTPGQGLQFLFEYFSETQRNKGNFPGRFSGRQFSNSRSEMNVSTLELGDSALYLCASRRGADYEQYFGPGTRLTVT.

This clone was picked up a small number of times. J is TRBJ1-1 and V is TRBV7-9; 7 bases match TRBD1. The ends lost 0 bases at V and 0 bases at J; junction bases unmatched: 10. The germline gives CDR1 SEHNR, CDR2 FQNEAQ (reference sequence). The CDR3 has 18 residues. The CDR3 DNA follows: TGTGCCAGCAGCTTAGCGCGGCGGGACAGACTACTGAACACTGAAGCTTTCTTT. Translated, it gives CASSLARRDRLLNTEAFF.

This clone appeared a few times. The gene calls are TRBV6-1 and TRBJ2-1, with 11 bases fitting TRBD2. This CDR3 region has 18 residues. Germline CDR1 and CDR2: MNHNS and SASEGT. V dropped 1 base and J dropped 0; count of bases not matched to a gene: 5. The CDR3 here is CASSEGGLAAFSYNEQFF. In DNA form, the CDR3 reads TGTGCCAGCAGTGAAGGGGGACTAGCGGCCTTCTCCTACAATGAGCAGTTCTTC.

This clone showed up just a few times. The rearrangement uses TRBV30 and TRBJ1-1; 10 bases map to TRBD1. Germline V lookup: CDR1 GTSNPN, CDR2 SVGIG (reference sequence). This CDR3 is built from 14 residues. Trimming removed 5 bases from V and 2 bases from J; junction bases left unmatched: 5. CDR3 residues: CAWLGDRGNTEAFF. CDR3 nucleotides: TGTGCCTGGCTTGGGGACAGGGGTAACACTGAAGCTTTCTTT. The full variable domain, with the rest looked up from reference TRBV30 and TRBJ1-1, is SQTIHQWPATLVQPVGSPLSLECTVEGTSNPNLYWYRQAAGRGLQLLFYSVGIGQISSEVPQNLSASRPQDRQFILSSKKLLLSDSGFYLCAWLGDRGNTEAFFGQGTRLTVV.

A few counts support this clone. The V gene is TRBV7-2, the J gene TRBJ1-5; D perhaps matches TRBD1 (6 bases). This CDR3 has 13 amino acids. V was cut by 2 bases and J by 5 bases, with 7 bases left in between. Germline V gives CDR1 SGHTA, CDR2 FQGNSA. In DNA, the CDR3 is TGTGCCAGCAGCTTATCAGGGGATCAGCCCCAGCATTTT. Residues: CASSLSGDQPQHF.

This clone was detected only a few times. V and J are TRBV5-1 and TRBJ1-1, with TRBD1 matching 9 bases. The CDR3 length is 18 residues. From germline, CDR1 is SGHRS and CDR2 YFSETQ. J lost 0 bases, V lost 4 bases, and 13 bases had no gene match. This CDR3 is CASSKTPGQGGMNTEAFF. The CDR3 region has the DNA TGCGCCAGCAGCAAAACCCCGGGACAGGGAGGGATGAACACTGAAGCTTTCTTT. Complete variable domain (other parts from reference TRBV5-1 and TRBJ1-1): KAGVTQTPRYLIKTRGQQVTLSCSPISGHRSVSWYQQTPGQGLQFLFEYFSETQRNKGNFPGRFSGRQFSNSRSEMNVSTLELGDSALYLCASSKTPGQGGMNTEAFFGQGTRLTVV.

There are a few counts of this clone. The chain recombines TRBV19 with TRBJ2-7; D possibly corresponds to TRBD1 (5 bases). The CDR3 is made up of 14 amino acids. Trimming cost V 3 bases and J 2 bases, with 11 bases left between them. Per the germline V gene, CDR1 is LNHDA and CDR2 is SQIVND (reference sequence). The DNA for the CDR3 is TGTGCCAGTAGTATCGGCAGGGCGACCTACGAGCAGTACTTC. It specifies CASSIGRATYEQYF.

This clone occurred a few times. The sample carries other DNA sequences with the same CDR3. The V and J genes are TRBV7-9 and TRBJ2-7; 9 bases agree with TRBD2. CDR3 size: 14 residues. CDR1 is SEHNR, CDR2 FQNEAQ, per germline (reference sequence). The V gene end was trimmed by 3 bases and the J gene end by 2 bases; junction bases not matched to a gene: 2. The CDR3 protein is CASSLAGGPYEQYF. The DNA for the CDR3 is TGTGCCAGCAGCTTGGCGGGAGGGCCCTACGAGCAGTACTTC.

This clone appeared a few times. The V and J genes are TRBV9 and TRBJ2-4; 9 bases are a match to TRBD2. V lost 5 bases, J lost 8 bases, and 8 bases stayed unmatched. This CDR3 region has 14 residues. Germline V gene sequence: CDR1 SGDLS, CDR2 YYNGEE. CDR3 nucleotides: TGTGCCAGCAGTTCTAGCGGGAAGGGATACATTCAGTACTTC. It codes for CASSSSGKGYIQYF.

CDR3 sequence (DNA): TGTGCCAGCAGGTTGGGGCCTAGGGAGCTGTTTTTT. It codes for CASRLGPRELFF. This chain joins TRBV2 and TRBJ2-2; D possibly corresponds to TRBD1 (5 bases). Germline CDR1 SNHLY, CDR2 FYNNEI. The germline V and J ends were trimmed by 6 bases and 9 bases, with 11 bases remaining between them. This CDR3 region has 12 residues.

The chain couples TRBV4-3 to TRBJ1-5; TRBD1 matches 7 bases. Germline CDR1 and CDR2: LGHNA and YSLEER. The CDR3 spans 15 residues. J lost 0 bases, V lost 4 bases, and 3 bases had no gene match. In nucleotides, the CDR3 is TGCGCCAGCAGCCGAGACAGGGATAGCAATCAGCCCCAGCATTTT. It yields the protein CASSRDRDSNQPQHF.

This clone has just a few counts. The chain carries TRBV11-2 and TRBJ2-3; D perhaps matches TRBD2 (5 bases). This CDR3 contains 14 residues. The V and J ends lost 5 bases and 4 bases respectively, with 13 bases between them. Germline V lookup: CDR1 SGHAT, CDR2 FQNNGV. In DNA form, the CDR3 reads TGTGCCAGCAGCCCTACTAGTGTGGCAGATACGCAGTATTTT. Its protein product is CASSPTSVADTQYF.

For this clone: The same CDR3 can be traced to other DNA sequences in this sample. The CDR3 loop is CASRRQGNTEAFF. In DNA form, the CDR3 reads TGTGCCAGTAGGAGACAGGGGAACACTGAAGCTTTCTTT. The chain employs TRBV19 and TRBJ1-1; 7 positions agree with TRBD1. The CDR3 is made up of 13 amino acids. Germline CDR1 LNHDA, CDR2 SQIVND (reference sequence). V lost 6 bases and J lost 1; bases outside the gene matches: 2.

The J gene is TRBJ1-5, the V gene TRBV5-4, with TRBD1 identical over 10 bases. CDR3 length equals 15 residues. J gave up 7 bases and V 4 bases, and 8 bases lay outside the gene matches. Germline CDR1 SGHNT, CDR2 YYREEE (reference sequence). The CDR3: CASSVDRGLGQPQHF. In nucleotides, the CDR3 is TGTGCCAGCAGCGTTGACAGGGGGCTGGGGCAGCCCCAGCATTTT.

There are a few counts of this clone. This chain connects TRBV20-1 to TRBJ1-2; tentatively, D is TRBD1 (5 bases). Germline V gene data show CDR1 as DFQATT and CDR2 as SNEGSKA (reference sequence). The germline V and J ends were trimmed by 5 bases and 8 bases, with 12 bases remaining between them. The CDR3 spans 11 residues. CDR3 residues: CSAFRAWGYTF. CDR3 bases: TGCAGTGCTTTCAGGGCTTGGGGCTACACCTTC.

This chain joins TRBV29-1 and TRBJ1-1; the D is unclear. Trimming shortened V by 8 bases and J by 1 base, and 14 bases separated the two germline ends. The CDR3 contains 13 residues. CDR1 and CDR2 (germline): SQVTM, ANQGSEA. The CDR3 sequence is CSPRRVGNTEAFF. DNA of the CDR3: TGCAGCCCTAGGAGAGTGGGGAACACTGAAGCTTTCTTT.

This clone has just a few counts. V and J are TRBV5-1 and TRBJ2-2; 9 bases map to TRBD2. Germline CDR1 is SGHRS and CDR2 is YFSETQ. The CDR3 is 18 residues long. J was trimmed by 2 bases and V by 1 base; bases with no gene match: 9. CDR3 sequence reads: CASSLLVAGGRNTGELFF. The CDR3 coding sequence is TGCGCCAGCAGCTTGCTAGTTGCGGGAGGGCGTAACACCGGGGAGCTGTTTTTT. The full variable domain, in which reference TRBV5-1 and TRBJ2-2 provide the parts outside the CDR3, is KAGVTQTPRYLIKTRGQQVTLSCSPISGHRSVSWYQQTPGQGLQFLFEYFSETQRNKGNFPGRFSGRQFSNSRSEMNVSTLELGDSALYLCASSLLVAGGRNTGELFFGEGSRLTVL.

This chain links TRBV9 with TRBJ2-1, with 15 nucleotides matching TRBD2. The CDR3 runs to 19 residues. The germline V gene encodes CDR1 SGDLS and CDR2 YYNGEE. Trimming at V came to 4 bases and at J to 3 bases, leaving 11 bases not matched to a gene. The CDR3 loop is CASSLAGLAGGRIYNEQFF. CDR3 bases: TGTGCCAGCAGCCTAGCTGGACTAGCGGGAGGGCGTATCTACAATGAGCAGTTCTTC.

V and J are TRBV25-1 and TRBJ2-3; weak D call: TRBD1 (6 bases). V shed 5 bases and J shed 4 bases, with 13 bases lying between them. The CDR3 extends over 14 amino acids. The germline CDR1 and CDR2 sequences are MGHDK and SYGVNS. The CDR3 bases are TGTGCCAGCAGTCTACAGGGTCGGGCAGATACGCAGTATTTT. It codes for CASSLQGRADTQYF. The complete variable domain, with remaining parts taken from reference TRBV25-1 and TRBJ2-3, reads EADIYQTPRYLVIGTGKKITLECSQTMGHDKMYWYQQDPGMELHLIHYSYGVNSTEKGDLSSESTVSRIRTEHFPLTLESARPSHTSQYLCASSLQGRADTQYFGPGTRLTVL.

The chain links TRBV6-5 to TRBJ2-5; D is unresolved. V gave up 0 bases and J gave up 6 bases, with 11 bases separating them. In germline, CDR1 is MNHEY, CDR2 SVGAGI. The CDR3 has 14 residues. In nucleotides, the CDR3 is TGTGCCAGCAGTTACTCGAGATTAAAAAAGACCCAGTACTTC. Translation: CASSYSRLKKTQYF.